Given below is one TCR beta chain in context. V was clipped by 4 bases and J by 6 bases, with 17 bases between them. This CDR3 region has 15 residues. CDR1 and CDR2 from the germline V gene are LGHNA and YNFKEQ. The record originates from a study of blood T cell repertoires in COVID-19. The overall study: Whether acute or convalescent, the COVID-19 samples came from the United States, Italy and Spain. T cells, B-cell-depleted T cells, or PBMCs supplied cDNA or gDNA.

The data were produced by immunoSEQ multiplex PCR, yet TCRdb's version contains in-frame clones alone and is incomplete. The sample records 250,000 to 400,000 clones, around 88% being singletons. Sequenced: peripheral blood. This chain joins TRBV4-2 and TRBJ2-3, with a tentative D call TRBD2 (6 bases). This receptor was taken from a woman between 25 and 40 years old with COVID-19, enrolled during active disease. The CDR3 protein is CASSLGTDLGDTQYF. The CDR3 nucleotides are TGTGCCAGCAGCCTCGGGACTGACCTTGGGGATACGCAGTATTTT.